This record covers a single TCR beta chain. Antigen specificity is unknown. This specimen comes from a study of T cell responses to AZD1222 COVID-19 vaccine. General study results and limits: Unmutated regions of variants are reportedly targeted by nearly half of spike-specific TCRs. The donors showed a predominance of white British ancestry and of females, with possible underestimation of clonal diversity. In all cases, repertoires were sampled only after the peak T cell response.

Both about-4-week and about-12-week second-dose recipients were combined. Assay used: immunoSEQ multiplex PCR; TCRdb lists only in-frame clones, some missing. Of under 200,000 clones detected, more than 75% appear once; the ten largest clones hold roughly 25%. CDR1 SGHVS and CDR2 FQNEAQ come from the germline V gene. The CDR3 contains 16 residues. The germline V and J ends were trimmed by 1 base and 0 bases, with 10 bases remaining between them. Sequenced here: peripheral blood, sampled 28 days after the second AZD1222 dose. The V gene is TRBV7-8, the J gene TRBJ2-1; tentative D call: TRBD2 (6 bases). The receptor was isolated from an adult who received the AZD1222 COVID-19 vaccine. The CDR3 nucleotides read TGTGCCAGCAGCTTAGAACGGAGGGCCTCCTACAATGAGCAGTTCTTC. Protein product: CASSLERRASYNEQFF.